The 26 T cell receptor beta chains below come from one sample, sequenced in a study of blood T cells in healthy people across ages. For the second PCR, which ran for about 7 to 11 cycles, a sample-barcoded 5' primer and a J-beta primer mix were used. In TCRdb, the 5' RACE reads were re-called with MiXCR into one record per CDR3 protein. Among hundreds of thousands of distinct CDR3 sequences listed, approximately 49% were seen once. The sample was blood. The origin of the receptors is a woman between 55 and 75 years old in good health.

The V call is TRBV3-1, the J call TRBJ1-2; TRBD1 aligns across 7 bases. V was clipped by 1 base and J by 4 bases; unmatched bases: 6. Germline V gene data show CDR1 as LGHDT and CDR2 as YNNKEL (reference sequence). This CDR3 is 15 amino acids long. The CDR3 DNA reads TGTGCCAGCAGCCAAGGACAGGGCTCGCCCTATGGCTACACCTTC. This translates into CASSQGQGSPYGYTF.

This clonotype came up a few times. V gene TRBV9 combines with J gene TRBJ2-1, with D perhaps TRBD1 (6 bases). The end of the DNA is better explained by TRBJ2-7, so the J call may be wrong. Germline V gives CDR1 SGDLS, CDR2 YYNGEE. The CDR3 extends over 16 amino acids. The CDR3 DNA follows: TGTGCCAGCAGTCATTCAGGGGTTCAATCCTACAATGAGCAGTACTTC. It is translated as CASSHSGVQSYNEQYF.

This chain links TRBV7-2 with TRBJ2-7; a possible D gene is TRBD2 (6 bases). The CDR3 totals 15 residues. The V and J ends lost 6 bases and 0 bases respectively, with 15 bases between them. Germline CDR1 reads SGHTA; CDR2 reads FQGNSA. The CDR3 sequence: CASRTNAGSSYEQYF. In DNA, the CDR3 is TGTGCCAGCAGGACCAATGCCGGGAGCTCCTACGAGCAGTACTTC.

This clonotype has more than one count but fewer than ten. The chain is built from TRBV7-2 and TRBJ2-6; D is undetermined. With 4 bases removed from V and 4 bases from J, the gap between germline ends came to 11 bases. The CDR3 extends over 15 amino acids. Germline CDR1 and CDR2: SGHTA and FQGNSA. CDR3 DNA sequence: TGTGCCAGCAGCTCACCTAGGCACGGGGCCAACGTCCTGACTTTC. It specifies CASSSPRHGANVLTF.

The chain has TRBV28 and TRBJ1-1; perhaps TRBD1 as D (5 bases). This CDR3 has 16 amino acids. Germline values: CDR1 MDHEN, CDR2 SYDVKM. Deletions cut 2 bases from V and 5 bases from J, with 18 bases between. CDR3 residues: CASSLPPTGGRTEAFF. CDR3 DNA sequence: TGTGCCAGCAGTTTACCCCCTACGGGGGGTCGGACTGAAGCTTTCTTT. The full variable domain, with the rest looked up from reference TRBV28 and TRBJ1-1, is DVKVTQSSRYLVKRTGEKVFLECVQDMDHENMFWYRQDPGLGLRLIYFSYDVKMKEKGDIPEGYSVSREKKERFSLILESASTNQTSMYLCASSLPPTGGRTEAFFGQGTRLTVV.

The chain couples TRBV20-1 to TRBJ1-6; TRBD1 matches 9 bases. The CDR3 extends over 14 amino acids. V trimming: 7 bases; J trimming: 7 bases; junction bases outside the gene matches: 8. Germline CDR1 and CDR2: DFQATT and SNEGSKA (reference sequence). CDR3 bases: TGCAGTGTACCGACCGGGACAGGGAATTCACCCCTCCACTTT. It translates to CSVPTGTGNSPLHF.

The V and J genes are TRBV25-1 and TRBJ1-2; D not certain. Trimming took off 8 bases at V and 5 bases at J, with 12 bases between the two ends. Germline V gives CDR1 MGHDK, CDR2 SYGVNS. CDR3 length: 12 residues. CDR3 amino acids: CASRHGGYGYTF. The CDR3 coding sequence is TGTGCCAGCCGACACGGAGGGTATGGCTACACCTTC.

The chain combines TRBV6-6 with TRBJ1-1, with TRBD1 matching over 7 bases. Per germline, CDR1 MNHNY and CDR2 SVGAGI (reference sequence). This CDR3 contains 12 residues. With V trimmed by 5 bases and J by 8 bases, 5 bases remained unmatched. The CDR3 protein is CASSAGTVEAFF. Here the CDR3 DNA reads TGTGCCAGCAGTGCCGGGACAGTCGAAGCTTTCTTT.

This sequence joins TRBV7-8 and TRBJ2-5, with TRBD2 identical over 7 bases. The germline V gene encodes CDR1 SGHVS and CDR2 FQNEAQ. V lost 1 base and J lost 11; bases outside the gene matches: 7. The length of the CDR3 is 13 residues. CDR3 sequence reads: CASSLGRLGGQYF. As DNA, the CDR3 is TGTGCCAGCAGCTTAGGTCGGCTGGGAGGGCAGTACTTC.

The gene calls are TRBV5-1 and TRBJ2-5; possible D gene TRBD2, 6 bases. This CDR3 is built from 15 residues. Germline assignment: CDR1 SGHRS and CDR2 YFSETQ. Trimming removed 4 bases from V and 5 bases from J, with 18 bases in between. CDR3 sequence: CASSRTGSGGETQYF. In DNA form, the CDR3 reads TGCGCCAGCAGCCGTACCGGGAGCGGAGGGGAGACCCAGTACTTC.

There are a few counts of this clonotype. The rearrangement uses TRBV6-5 and TRBJ2-5, with D maybe TRBD1 (6 bases). The end of the DNA fits TRBJ2-7 better, so the J call may be wrong. Germline CDR1 MNHEY, CDR2 SVGAGI. The CDR3 has 15 residues. The chain's CDR3 is CASSVSYRDPYEQYF. The DNA of the CDR3 is TGTGCCAGCAGTGTCTCGTACAGGGATCCATACGAGCAGTACTTC.

The rearrangement uses TRBV5-1 and TRBJ2-3; 7 positions match TRBD2. Per the germline V gene, CDR1 is SGHRS and CDR2 is YFSETQ. The CDR3 is made up of 15 amino acids. V dropped 8 bases and J dropped 3; count of bases not matched to a gene: 12. CDR3 in amino acids: CASTLGNSGTDTQYF. CDR3 in DNA: TGCGCCAGTACCCTTGGTAATAGCGGGACAGATACGCAGTATTTT.

The chain links TRBV2 to TRBJ2-1; D remains ambiguous. Germline V gene sequence: CDR1 SNHLY, CDR2 FYNNEI. Trimming took 5 bases from V and 6 from J, leaving 11 bases between them. There are 13 residues in the CDR3. CDR3 sequence (DNA): TGTGCCAGCAGTTTCCCAGTTCCCAATGAGCAGTTCTTC. This sequence encodes CASSFPVPNEQFF.

The V and J genes are TRBV6-6 and TRBJ2-5; D remains unclear. CDR3 length equals 14 residues. Trimming left V 2 bases short and J 11 bases short, with 18 bases between. In germline, CDR1 is MNHNY, CDR2 SVGAGI (reference sequence). The CDR3 sequence is CASSYLNSKAEQYF. CDR3 DNA: TGTGCCAGCAGTTACCTAAACAGCAAGGCGGAGCAGTACTTC.

This chain connects TRBV27 to TRBJ2-2, with D hard to call. Germline lookup yields CDR1 MNHEY and CDR2 SMNVEV (reference sequence). CDR3 length: 12 residues. V lost 10 bases and J lost 4, with 10 bases in between. This CDR3 is CATSTPTGELFF. CDR3 nucleotides: TGTGCCACCTCAACTCCCACCGGGGAGCTGTTTTTT.

In its sample, this clonotype was seen once. The chain recombines TRBV10-3 with TRBJ2-1, with D maybe TRBD2 (6 bases). V dropped 6 bases and J dropped 1 base, with 22 bases sitting between them. This CDR3 region has 18 residues. Germline CDR1 reads ENHRY; CDR2 reads SYGVKD. CDR3 DNA sequence: TGTGCCATCAGGGGAGGTGGGGAGGTAATAATATCCTACAATGAGCAGTTCTTC. Protein: CAIRGGGEVIISYNEQFF.

The V gene is TRBV7-2, the J gene TRBJ1-4; D is possibly TRBD1 (5 bases). Looked up from germline, CDR1 is SGHTA and CDR2 is FQGNSA. This CDR3 region has 14 residues. The V end lost 4 bases, the J end lost 5 bases, and 11 bases lay between the germline ends. CDR3 sequence reads: CASSYQGGNEKLFF. The CDR3 nucleotides read TGTGCCAGCAGCTATCAGGGTGGAAATGAAAAACTGTTTTTT.

The CDR3 reads CASSHGQGRDVGEQYF. The CDR3 bases are TGTGCCAGCAGTCACGGACAGGGGAGAGATGTAGGCGAGCAGTACTTC. V gene TRBV9 combines with J gene TRBJ2-7; 9 bases agree with TRBD1. V lost 5 bases, J lost 6 bases, and 15 bases stayed unmatched. This CDR3 spans 16 amino acids. Germline V lookup: CDR1 SGDLS, CDR2 YYNGEE.

A note on this clonotype: A clone one base away is much larger, so this may be a read error. This chain connects TRBV4-3 to TRBJ2-7, with a weak D call TRBD2 (5 bases). Germline loops: CDR1 LGHNA, CDR2 YSLEER. The CDR3 covers 13 residues. This CDR3 reads CANSQNTRNEQYF. The CDR3 coding sequence is TGCGCCAACAGCCAAAATACTAGGAATGAGCAGTACTTC.

The gene calls are TRBV6-5 and TRBJ2-1, with TRBD2 identical over 7 bases. TRBJ2-7 matches the DNA end more closely, so the J call is doubtful. There are 13 residues in the CDR3. Looked up from germline, CDR1 is MNHEY and CDR2 is SVGAGI. CDR3 sequence reads: CASSQGTTNEQYF. Here the CDR3 DNA reads TGTGCCAGCAGTCAAGGGACTACGAATGAGCAGTACTTC.

This clonotype has a count of ten or more. The V gene is TRBV29-1, the J gene TRBJ2-3, with TRBD2 as a possible D gene (5 bases). The CDR3 has 12 amino acids. Per germline, CDR1 SQVTM and CDR2 ANQGSEA. The ends were cut back, 4 bases at V and 4 bases at J, with 9 bases in the middle. The CDR3 reads CSVVEGPDTQYF. The CDR3, as DNA: TGCAGCGTTGTCGAGGGCCCAGATACGCAGTATTTT.

The chain has TRBV4-3 and TRBJ2-1; 7 bases line up with TRBD2. The J call is doubtful: the DNA matches TRBJ2-7 better. Germline V gene sequence: CDR1 LGHNA, CDR2 YSLEER. CDR3 length: 18 amino acids. CDR3 bases: TGCGCCAGCAGCCAAGAGCCCGCCGCTAGCGGCCCCTACAATGAGCAGTACTTC. This gives the protein CASSQEPAASGPYNEQYF.

This clonotype was observed at least ten times. This chain connects TRBV5-6 to TRBJ2-5; 8 bases map to TRBD2. This CDR3 has 16 amino acids. The V gene's germline CDR1 is SGHDT and CDR2 YYEEEE. V dropped 0 bases and J dropped 1; count of bases not matched to a gene: 5. In DNA form, the CDR3 reads TGTGCCAGCAGCTTGGTCTCGGGGGGGATCCAAGAGACCCAGTACTTC. Translating it yields CASSLVSGGIQETQYF.

As for this clonotype: A much bigger clone sits one base away, suggesting this may be a read error. The chain employs TRBV29-1 and TRBJ2-7, with 15 positions matching TRBD2. Germline CDR1 and CDR2: SQVTM and ANQGSEA. CDR3 length: 13 amino acids. V shed 6 bases and J 8 bases; nucleotides not matched to a gene: 5. The CDR3 loop reads CSVSGLAGGKQYF. CDR3 DNA: TGCAGCGTCTCGGGACTAGCGGGAGGTAAGCAGTACTTC.

This clonotype has only a few counts. The chain combines TRBV7-2 with TRBJ1-1; D remains unclear. V lost 2 bases, J lost 5 bases, and 6 bases lay in between. This CDR3 contains 12 residues. Germline V gives CDR1 SGHTA, CDR2 FQGNSA. The CDR3 DNA sequence: TGTGCCAGCAGCTTAAGTTGGACTGAAGCTTTCTTT. This translates into CASSLSWTEAFF.

The gene calls are TRBV7-2 and TRBJ2-6; 7 nucleotides match TRBD1. From germline, CDR1 is SGHTA and CDR2 FQGNSA. This CDR3 contains 16 residues. Unmatched junction bases numbered 4, after V lost 5 bases and J lost 0 bases. The CDR3 region has the DNA TGTGCCAGCAGCCCGGGACAGCCCTCTGGGGCCAACGTCCTGACTTTC. Translated, it gives CASSPGQPSGANVLTF.